This T cell receptor beta chain was profiled in a study of blood T cell repertoires in COVID-19. Across the whole study: The United States, Italy and Spain were the sources of the acute and convalescent COVID-19 samples. The analysed material was cDNA or gDNA that came from T cells, B-cell-depleted T cells, or PBMCs.

The CDR3 contains 16 residues. Trimming stripped 4 bases from V and 7 bases from J, with 20 bases between. Germline values: CDR1 MNHEY, CDR2 SVGEGT. Original data processing: How many nucleated cells were present was estimated from reference gene primer amplification. Clones were sequenced by immunoSEQ multiplex PCR, and TCRdb holds only the in-frame ones, with some missing. The V and J calls and clone size come from that table; D and trimming were worked out from the DNA. The sample includes about 260,000 clones, 65% to 90% of them seen just once. The sample comprised peripheral blood. V and J are TRBV6-2 or TRBV6-3 and TRBJ1-5, with D perhaps matching TRBD1 (5 bases). The origin of this receptor is a man aged 30-40 years with active or convalescent COVID-19. CDR3: CASSSILGQKGQPQHF. In nucleotides, the CDR3 is TGTGCCAGCAGTTCAATTCTAGGGCAGAAGGGGCAGCCCCAGCATTTT.